This entry concerns a single T cell receptor beta chain. TCR beta CDR3 region amplification was performed from RNA transcripts. TCR CDR3 regions were first amplified by RT-PCR with HTBI primers. TCRdb re-called the multiplex PCR reads through MiXCR, storing one row per CDR3 protein. The sample lists about 400,000 distinct CDR3 sequences; about 15% were seen once. This entry belongs to a study of T cells in Graves' hyperthyroidism and ophthalmopathy. For Graves' hyperthyroidism to be stable, ophthalmopathy could not progress within 18 months. Aged 18 to 65, the patients had hyperthyroidism that was newly diagnosed and had lasted under 2 months. Per the germline V gene, CDR1 is MNHNS and CDR2 is SASEGT. The CDR3 is 14 amino acids. V lost 7 bases, J lost 6 bases, and 5 bases stayed unmatched.

The origin of this receptor is a woman in her twenties or thirties with Graves' hyperthyroidism. This chain links TRBV6-1 with TRBJ2-2, with 10 bases fitting TRBD2. The sequenced sample consisted of blood. CDR3 coding DNA: TGTGCCAGCATTCTAGCGGGAGATGCCGGGGAGCTGTTTTTT. Its translation: CASILAGDAGELFF.